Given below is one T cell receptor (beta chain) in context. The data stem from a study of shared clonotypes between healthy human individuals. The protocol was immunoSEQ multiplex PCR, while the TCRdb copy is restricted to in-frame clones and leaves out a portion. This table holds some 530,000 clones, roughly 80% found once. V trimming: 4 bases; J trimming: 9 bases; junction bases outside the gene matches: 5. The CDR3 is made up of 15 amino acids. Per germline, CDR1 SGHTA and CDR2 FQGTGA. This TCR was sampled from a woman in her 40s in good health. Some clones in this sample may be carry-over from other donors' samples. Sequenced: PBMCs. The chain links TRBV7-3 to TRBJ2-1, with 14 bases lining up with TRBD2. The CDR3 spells CASSSGTSGSLEQFF. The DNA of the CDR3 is TGTGCCAGCAGCTCCGGGACTAGCGGGAGTCTTGAGCAGTTCTTC.